The 25 T cell receptor beta chains given below trace back to one sample, sequenced in a study of blood T cell repertoires in COVID-19. The table came from immunoSEQ multiplex PCR; TCRdb's copy has only in-frame clones and leaves some out. The sample consists of more than 6,500 clones, around 91% of them appearing once. Sequenced: peripheral blood. These receptors all come from an elderly man with active COVID-19.

The chain joins TRBV6-5 to TRBJ1-2, with TRBD1 identical over 8 bases. Per germline, CDR1 MNHEY and CDR2 SVGAGI. The CDR3 runs to 15 residues. V lost 2 bases, J lost 3 bases, and 5 bases stayed unmatched. Here the CDR3 reads CASSYRDRRHYGYTF. In nucleotides, the CDR3 is TGTGCCAGCAGTTACCGGGACAGGAGACACTATGGCTACACCTTC.

This chain links TRBV14 with TRBJ1-2, with D unresolved. The CDR3 is made up of 15 amino acids. V gave up 1 base and J gave up 3 bases, with 12 bases separating them. Germline loops: CDR1 SGHDN, CDR2 FVKESK. The CDR3 spells CASSQGGVWDYGYTF. The CDR3, as DNA: TGTGCCAGCAGCCAAGGCGGGGTTTGGGACTATGGCTACACCTTC.

This clone was seen once. V gene TRBV2 combines with J gene TRBJ2-1; D remains unclear. CDR3 size: 10 residues. The V and J ends lost 4 bases and 10 bases respectively, with 5 bases between them. Germline V gives CDR1 SNHLY, CDR2 FYNNEI. As DNA, the CDR3 is TGTGCCAGCAGTGCCGGGGAGCAGTTCTTC. Translation gives CASSAGEQFF.

The V gene is TRBV21-1, the J gene TRBJ1-6; TRBD1, the D gene given by the table, was not confirmed from the DNA. TRBV21-1 is a documented pseudogene. This CDR3 comprises 15 residues. The CDR3 loop is CASSIHDRSNSPLHF. For the CDR3, the DNA is TGTGCCAGCAGCATCCACGACAGATCGAATTCACCCCTCCACTTT.

The chain has TRBV28 and TRBJ2-7, with TRBD2 matching over 8 bases. Trimming cost V 8 bases and J 7 bases; bases outside gene matches: 13. Germline CDR1 and CDR2: MDHEN and SYDVKM. The CDR3 has 14 amino acids. The DNA of the CDR3 is TGTGCCAGCCGCGGGGCGGGGGGTATAAAGGAGCAGTACTTC. Translation: CASRGAGGIKEQYF. The full variable domain, completed using reference TRBV28 and TRBJ2-7, is DVKVTQSSRYLVKRTGEKVFLECVQDMDHENMFWYRQDPGLGLRLIYFSYDVKMKEKGDIPEGYSVSREKKERFSLILESASTNQTSMYLCASRGAGGIKEQYFGPGTRLTVT.

This chain joins TRBV9 and TRBJ2-6; possibly TRBD2 for D (7 bases). The length of the CDR3 is 17 residues. V dropped 4 bases and J dropped 1 base, with 15 bases sitting between them. The germline V gene encodes CDR1 SGDLS and CDR2 YYNGEE. The CDR3 spells CASSPGGAPSGANVLTF. The CDR3 DNA follows: TGTGCCAGCAGCCCTGGGGGGGCCCCTTCTGGGGCCAACGTCCTGACTTTC.

This clone rates as large (0.1 to 1%). V and J are TRBV30 and TRBJ2-2; 11 nucleotides align to TRBD2. The germline CDR1 and CDR2 sequences are GTSNPN and SVGIG (reference sequence). This CDR3 comprises 13 residues. V was pared by 7 bases and J by 4 bases, with 2 bases of the junction left unmatched. The CDR3 DNA follows: TGTGCCTCGACTAGCGGGACCACCGGGGAGCTGTTTTTT. Its translation is CASTSGTTGELFF.

The chain joins TRBV7-9 to TRBJ2-5, with 7 positions matching TRBD1. There are 15 residues in the CDR3. The V gene's germline CDR1 is SEHNR and CDR2 FQNEAQ (reference sequence). V gave up 5 bases and J gave up 2 bases; unmatched junction bases: 8. The DNA for the CDR3 is TGTGCCAGCAGCCGTCTACTGGGACAGCAAGAGACCCAGTACTTC. Amino acid sequence: CASSRLLGQQETQYF.

The chain uses TRBV5-4 and TRBJ2-7; 11 positions match TRBD2. V lost 0 bases, J lost 3 bases, and 2 bases stayed unmatched. Germline V gene lookup returns CDR1 SGHNT and CDR2 YYREEE (reference sequence). The CDR3 spans 15 residues. Here the CDR3 reads CASSLVGTSGYEQYF. CDR3 bases: TGTGCCAGCAGCTTGGTCGGGACTAGCGGCTACGAGCAGTACTTC.

This rearrangement joins TRBV28 to TRBJ2-1, with 9 bases that match TRBD2. Germline CDR1 MDHEN, CDR2 SYDVKM. The CDR3 covers 15 residues. Losses at the gene ends were 2 bases for V and 9 bases for J; bases not matched to a gene: 8. Here the CDR3 reads CASSLNSGRTSEQFF. The DNA of the CDR3 is TGTGCCAGCAGTTTAAATAGCGGGAGAACCAGTGAGCAGTTCTTC.

This sequence joins TRBV4-1 and TRBJ2-3, with 11 bases fitting TRBD2. Germline V lookup: CDR1 MGHRA, CDR2 YSYEKL. The CDR3 covers 18 residues. Trimming took 3 bases from V and 4 from J; bases not matched to a gene: 12. CDR3 loop: CASSHRLTSGNVPDTQYF. CDR3 in DNA: TGCGCCAGCAGCCATAGACTGACTAGCGGGAATGTCCCAGATACGCAGTATTTT.

V and J are TRBV6-5 and TRBJ2-7; 9 nucleotides line up with TRBD1. The length of the CDR3 is 13 residues. CDR1 is MNHEY, CDR2 SVGAGI, per germline. J lost 4 bases, V lost 8 bases, and 6 bases had no gene match. CDR3 sequence reads: CASGPGQGYEQYF. The DNA for the CDR3 is TGTGCCAGCGGACCGGGACAGGGTTACGAGCAGTACTTC.

The rearrangement joins TRBV18 to TRBJ2-5; tentatively, D is TRBD1 (5 bases). The V and J ends lost 3 bases and 2 bases respectively, with 10 bases between them. Per germline, CDR1 KGHSH and CDR2 LQKENI. The CDR3 has 14 amino acids. The DNA for the CDR3 is TGTGCCAGCTCACCCCGACAGCCACAAGAGACCCAGTACTTC. Its protein is CASSPRQPQETQYF.

In its sample, this clone was seen a few times. The chain recombines TRBV11-2 with TRBJ1-1; D not resolved. Germline V CDR1 and CDR2: SGHAT, FQNNGV. V dropped 5 bases and J dropped 8 bases, with 15 bases sitting between them. CDR3 size: 13 residues. This chain's CDR3 is CASSLITAGEAFF. In DNA, the CDR3 is TGTGCCAGCAGCCTCATTACGGCGGGGGAAGCTTTCTTT.

The CDR3 DNA reads TGTGCCAGCAGTGACCCGAGTGGGCCGCTTGCAACTAATGAAAAACTGTTTTTT. Encoded protein: CASSDPSGPLATNEKLFF. The J gene is TRBJ1-4, the V gene TRBV6-4; D call uncertain. CDR1 MRHNA and CDR2 SNTAGT come from the germline V gene. V shed 2 bases and J shed 0 bases, with 16 bases lying between them. This CDR3 is built from 18 residues.

V usage is TRBV28 and J usage is TRBJ2-7; 9 nucleotides match TRBD1. Germline V lookup: CDR1 MDHEN, CDR2 SYDVKM. The V segment lost 7 bases and the J segment 3 bases; nucleotides outside the gene matches: 13. CDR3 size: 16 residues. The CDR3 protein is CASIQRGLTGGYEQYF. The CDR3 nucleotides read TGTGCCAGCATCCAAAGGGGACTGACAGGGGGCTACGAGCAGTACTTC. The variable domain in full, completed from reference TRBV28 and TRBJ2-7, reads DVKVTQSSRYLVKRTGEKVFLECVQDMDHENMFWYRQDPGLGLRLIYFSYDVKMKEKGDIPEGYSVSREKKERFSLILESASTNQTSMYLCASIQRGLTGGYEQYFGPGTRLTVT.

The genes are TRBV3-1 (or the pseudogene TRBV3-2) and TRBJ2-7; 12 positions match TRBD2. CDR3 length: 16 amino acids. With V trimmed by 6 bases and J by 3 bases, 9 bases remained unmatched. CDR1 is LGHDT and CDR2 is YNNKEL in the germline V gene (reference sequence). The CDR3 loop reads CASRRGLAGNLYEQYF. CDR3 nucleotides: TGTGCCAGCAGACGAGGACTAGCGGGGAACCTCTACGAGCAGTACTTC.

This clone was seen only a few times. This chain joins TRBV4-2 and TRBJ2-7; 9 nucleotides align to TRBD2. The CDR3 has 17 amino acids. CDR1 is LGHNA and CDR2 is YNFKEQ in the germline V gene. V gave up 4 bases and J gave up 3 bases; unmatched junction bases: 13. The CDR3 bases are TGTGCCAGCAGCCCCCTTTCTATGCGGGAGGGGGACTACGAGCAGTACTTC. Translation: CASSPLSMREGDYEQYF.

The chain uses TRBV5-4 and TRBJ2-5; 9 bases align to TRBD2. V shed 9 bases, J shed 5 bases, and the junction held 11 bases outside the gene matches. There are 14 residues in the CDR3. From germline, CDR1 is SGHNT and CDR2 YYREEE (reference sequence). The CDR3 DNA follows: TGTGCCACCTCCCCGGCGGGAGGGGGGGAGACCCAGTACTTC. This codes for CATSPAGGGETQYF.

The chain links TRBV2 to TRBJ1-6; perhaps TRBD1 as D (5 bases). V was cut by 4 bases and J by 5 bases, with 15 bases left in between. CDR3 length: 16 residues. Germline CDR1 and CDR2: SNHLY and FYNNEI. This CDR3 is CASSAEGMGNNSPLHF. In DNA form, the CDR3 reads TGTGCCAGCAGTGCGGAGGGGATGGGGAATAATTCACCCCTCCACTTT.

The V and J genes are TRBV28 and TRBJ1-5, with 7 bases identical to TRBD1. The CDR3 contains 14 residues. The V gene's germline CDR1 is MDHEN and CDR2 SYDVKM. The junction had 5 bases not matched to a gene; V was cut back by 3 bases and J by 6 bases. The CDR3 region is CASSLAGGGQPQHF. For the CDR3, the DNA is TGTGCCAGCAGTTTGGCAGGGGGTGGTCAGCCCCAGCATTTT.

This chain connects TRBV11-1 to TRBJ2-1, with 9 bases that match TRBD2. V gave up 4 bases and J gave up 7 bases; unmatched junction bases: 5. CDR1 is SGHAT and CDR2 is FQDESV in the germline V gene (reference sequence). This CDR3 region has 14 residues. CDR3 bases: TGTGCCAGCAGCTCTAGCGGGAACAGGAATGAGCAGTTCTTC. Amino acids: CASSSSGNRNEQFF. Filled out from reference TRBV11-1 and TRBJ2-1, the complete variable domain reads EAEVAQSPRYKITEKSQAVAFWCDPISGHATLYWYRQILGQGPELLVQFQDESVVDDSQLPKDRFSAERLKGVDSTLKIQPAELGDSAMYLCASSSSGNRNEQFFGPGTRLTVL.

The chain uses TRBV4-1 and TRBJ1-5; 9 nucleotides line up with TRBD1. This CDR3 has 15 amino acids. The junction had 8 bases not matched to a gene; V was cut back by 4 bases and J by 7 bases. The germline V gene has CDR1 MGHRA and CDR2 YSYEKL. CDR3: CASSRSTGGRQPQHF. The DNA for the CDR3 is TGCGCCAGCAGCCGTTCGACAGGGGGTAGGCAGCCCCAGCATTTT.

The rearrangement joins TRBV2 to TRBJ2-5; 9 bases map to TRBD1. With V trimmed by 4 bases and J by 4 bases, 7 bases remained unmatched. The length of the CDR3 is 15 residues. Germline lookup yields CDR1 SNHLY and CDR2 FYNNEI. Here the CDR3 reads CASSGTGGSGETQYF. CDR3 coding DNA: TGTGCCAGCAGTGGAACAGGGGGCTCTGGAGAGACCCAGTACTTC.

The chain employs TRBV4-1 and TRBJ2-1, with D tentatively TRBD2 (6 bases). The CDR3 is 16 amino acids. With 1 base removed from V and 2 bases from J, the gap between germline ends came to 12 bases. Germline V gene lookup returns CDR1 MGHRA and CDR2 YSYEKL. This CDR3 is CASSQASGSPYNEQFF. The CDR3 DNA follows: TGCGCCAGCAGCCAAGCGTCCGGGAGCCCCTACAATGAGCAGTTCTTC.